Listed here are 32 T cell receptor beta chains from one sample, sequenced in a study of cytomegalovirus exposure and HLA in healthy donors listed by TCRdb under 2017. The library was built by means of the immunoSEQ multiplex PCR assay. Sourced from immuneACCESS, this table was stored by TCRdb with only in-frame sequences that have V and J called. A share of the clones is absent; for the studies checked, an unresolved V gene accounts for under half, and the remainder has no known explanation. This sample holds roughly 150,000 clones; 88% were observed only once. The ten largest clones add up to 2.5% to 3.5% of the sample. The source material was PBMCs. All receptors come from a man younger than 35 in good health and CMV-seronegative.

The chain carries TRBV6-5 and TRBJ2-3; D gene ambiguous. Germline CDR1 and CDR2: MNHEY and SVGAGI. With 8 bases removed from V and 2 bases from J, the gap between germline ends came to 8 bases. The CDR3 has 12 residues. CDR3 protein: CASSGNTDTQYF. The CDR3, as DNA: TGTGCCAGCTCAGGTAACACAGATACGCAGTATTTT.

This clone appeared a few times. This chain links TRBV10-3 with TRBJ1-1, with D possibly matching TRBD1 (5 bases). V was clipped by 2 bases and J by 0 bases, with 13 bases between them. CDR1 is ENHRY and CDR2 is SYGVKD in the germline V gene. This CDR3 is 16 amino acids long. CDR3 DNA: TGTGCCATCAGTGAGGGGGCCGCGGGGCTGAACACTGAAGCTTTCTTT. Residues: CAISEGAAGLNTEAFF.

This chain joins TRBV15 and TRBJ1-2; no clear D gene. The length of the CDR3 is 13 residues. The V end was cut by 1 base, the J end by 2 bases, with 5 bases between. The germline CDR1 and CDR2 sequences are LNHNV and YYDKDF (reference sequence). CDR3 DNA sequence: TGTGCCACCAGCAGAGCTTCCAACTATGGCTACACCTTC. Protein: CATSRASNYGYTF.

This chain links TRBV15 with TRBJ1-1, with TRBD1 matching 7 bases. The CDR3 extends over 14 amino acids. Germline V gene sequence: CDR1 LNHNV, CDR2 YYDKDF (reference sequence). The V gene end was trimmed by 6 bases and the J gene end by 0 bases; junction bases not matched to a gene: 4. The CDR3 reads CATRVTGVNTEAFF. Here the CDR3 DNA reads TGTGCCACCAGAGTAACAGGGGTGAACACTGAAGCTTTCTTT.

The rearrangement links TRBV5-1 to TRBJ2-5, with 10 bases fitting TRBD1. The ends lost 2 bases at V and 3 bases at J; junction bases unmatched: 4. This CDR3 has 15 residues. CDR1 is SGHRS, CDR2 YFSETQ, per germline. The CDR3 region is CASSLGTGAKETQYF. The CDR3, as DNA: TGCGCCAGCAGCTTAGGGACAGGGGCTAAAGAGACCCAGTACTTC.

The chain employs TRBV28 and TRBJ2-3; 8 bases fit TRBD1. Trimming cost V 7 bases and J 4 bases; bases outside gene matches: 16. CDR3 length: 17 amino acids. Germline loops: CDR1 MDHEN, CDR2 SYDVKM. The CDR3 region has the DNA TGTGCCAGCACCCCCGGGACGACAGGGGTCGGAGCAGATACGCAGTATTTT. Its translation: CASTPGTTGVGADTQYF.

The chain couples TRBV4-1 to TRBJ2-3; 8 nucleotides agree with TRBD2. Germline V lookup: CDR1 MGHRA, CDR2 YSYEKL. With 0 bases clipped from V and 4 bases from J, the junction kept 9 bases outside the gene matches. The CDR3 covers 17 residues. The CDR3 DNA reads as TGCGCCAGCAGCCAAGACCAGCGGGAGATTTATGCAGATACGCAGTATTTT. Translating it yields CASSQDQREIYADTQYF.

The rearrangement links TRBV27 to TRBJ2-3; TRBD2 aligns across 10 bases. Per the germline V gene, CDR1 is MNHEY and CDR2 is SMNVEV (reference sequence). V lost 4 bases and J lost 0; bases outside the gene matches: 7. This CDR3 has 17 amino acids. The CDR3 DNA sequence: TGTGCCAGCAGTTCGACAGCGGGGGGGCCGAGCACAGATACGCAGTATTTT. This codes for CASSSTAGGPSTDTQYF.

This chain joins TRBV19 and TRBJ2-5; TRBD2 might be the D (5 bases). This CDR3 contains 14 residues. The V gene lost 3 bases and the J gene lost 5 bases, with 13 bases spanning the gap. From germline, CDR1 is LNHDA and CDR2 SQIVND (reference sequence). The CDR3 DNA follows: TGTGCCAGTAGTATGCTCGGGAAGGTGGAGACCCAGTACTTC. It encodes CASSMLGKVETQYF.

The chain links TRBV28 to TRBJ2-1, with 9 bases lining up with TRBD2. The germline V gene has CDR1 MDHEN and CDR2 SYDVKM. Trimming cost V 6 bases and J 9 bases; bases outside gene matches: 12. The CDR3 runs to 15 residues. The CDR3 is CASSRTIAGASEQFF. The CDR3 DNA reads as TGTGCCAGCAGCCGTACCATAGCGGGAGCTTCTGAGCAGTTCTTC.

The chain links TRBV4-1 to TRBJ2-3; the match to TRBD2 covers 8 bases. The V segment lost 1 base and the J segment 5 bases; nucleotides outside the gene matches: 2. This CDR3 has 14 residues. Germline assignment: CDR1 MGHRA and CDR2 YSYEKL. CDR3 sequence reads: CASSQGRGVDTQYF. The CDR3 bases are TGCGCCAGCAGCCAAGGGCGGGGGGTAGATACGCAGTATTTT.

The chain is built from TRBV4-1 and TRBJ1-5; D uncertain. CDR1 MGHRA and CDR2 YSYEKL come from the germline V gene. V lost 0 bases and J 4 bases, leaving 4 bases between the germline ends. CDR3 length: 13 residues. CDR3 loop: CASSQDPNQPQHF. Here the CDR3 DNA reads TGCGCCAGCAGCCAAGACCCAAATCAGCCCCAGCATTTT.

This chain joins TRBV5-8 and TRBJ2-1; no clear D gene. Trimming pared 1 base from V and 5 bases from J, leaving 10 bases between. Per the germline V gene, CDR1 is SGHTS and CDR2 is YDEGEE. The CDR3 sequence is 14 residues long. The DNA of the CDR3 is TGTGCCAGCAGCTTGAGACTGCAGAACAATGAGCAGTTCTTC. Its translation is CASSLRLQNNEQFF.

The count of this clone is one. The gene calls are TRBV5-1 and TRBJ2-3; perhaps TRBD1 as D (6 bases). The CDR3 extends over 17 amino acids. The V gene's germline CDR1 is SGHRS and CDR2 YFSETQ. The V gene lost 3 bases and the J gene lost 3 bases, with 20 bases spanning the gap. CDR3 sequence (DNA): TGCGCCAGCAGCTCGCACTTTACAGGGAAGGGAACAGATACGCAGTATTTT. As protein: CASSSHFTGKGTDTQYF. The full variable domain, completed using reference TRBV5-1 and TRBJ2-3, is KAGVTQTPRYLIKTRGQQVTLSCSPISGHRSVSWYQQTPGQGLQFLFEYFSETQRNKGNFPGRFSGRQFSNSRSEMNVSTLELGDSALYLCASSSHFTGKGTDTQYFGPGTRLTVL.

The chain joins TRBV2 to TRBJ2-3; TRBD2 is a possible D gene (5 bases). This CDR3 comprises 16 residues. The V gene's germline CDR1 is SNHLY and CDR2 FYNNEI. Trimming pared 6 bases from V and 0 bases from J, leaving 16 bases between. CDR3 loop: CASRGLDLPSTDTQYF. CDR3 in DNA: TGTGCCAGCAGAGGACTCGACCTACCTAGCACAGATACGCAGTATTTT.

This sequence joins TRBV11-2 and TRBJ1-1; D is undetermined. There are 14 residues in the CDR3. Trimming stripped 0 bases from V and 6 bases from J, with 11 bases between. Germline CDR1 is SGHAT and CDR2 is FQNNGV. DNA of the CDR3: TGTGCCAGCAGCTTAGACGGCTTTGCGGCTGAAGCTTTCTTT. It encodes CASSLDGFAAEAFF.

V is TRBV5-4 and J is TRBJ2-7, with D perhaps TRBD2 (5 bases). This CDR3 has 15 residues. CDR1 is SGHNT and CDR2 is YYREEE in the germline V gene (reference sequence). V lost 0 bases and J 1 base, leaving 11 bases between the germline ends. This chain's CDR3 is CASSLGSGGSYEQYF. CDR3 bases: TGTGCCAGCAGCTTGGGGTCAGGAGGTTCCTACGAGCAGTACTTC. The variable domain in full, completed from reference TRBV5-4 and TRBJ2-7, reads ETGVTQSPTHLIKTRGQQVTLRCSSQSGHNTVSWYQQALGQGPQFIFQYYREEENGRGNFPPRFSGLQFPNYSSELNVNALELDDSALYLCASSLGSGGSYEQYFGPGTRLTVT.

The rearrangement joins TRBV6-5 to TRBJ2-1; maybe TRBD2 (6 bases). V was pared by 2 bases and J by 7 bases, with 12 bases between. Per germline, CDR1 MNHEY and CDR2 SVGAGI. The CDR3 is made up of 14 amino acids. In DNA form, the CDR3 reads TGTGCCAGCAGTTACGGATCGGCGGGGAATGAGCAGTTCTTC. Translating gives CASSYGSAGNEQFF.

The J gene is TRBJ2-3, the V gene TRBV27; no clear D gene. The CDR3 contains 14 residues. Trimming took off 6 bases at V and 0 bases at J, with 10 bases between the two ends. Germline assignment: CDR1 MNHEY and CDR2 SMNVEV (reference sequence). In nucleotides, the CDR3 is TGTGCCAGCAGGGTAGAGTGGAGCACAGATACGCAGTATTTT. Translated, it gives CASRVEWSTDTQYF.

With respect to this clone: At one of its ends the junction is not consistent with the germline gene, which may arise from a read error. The CDR3 region has the DNA TGTGCTAGCAGCTTTGCCCCGGGCAATGAGCAGTTCTTC. Translating it yields CASSFAPGNEQFF. The chain carries TRBV7-7 and TRBJ2-1; D not resolved. From germline, CDR1 is SSHAT and CDR2 FNYEAQ (reference sequence). The CDR3 is 13 amino acids.

The chain employs TRBV27 and TRBJ1-2; no clear D. The length of the CDR3 is 12 residues. In germline, CDR1 is MNHEY, CDR2 SMNVEV (reference sequence). Trimming took 8 bases from V and 6 from J, leaving 13 bases between them. This CDR3 is CASRPGTHGYTF. For the CDR3, the DNA is TGTGCCAGCCGGCCAGGTACGCATGGCTACACCTTC.

The table lists this clone with a few counts. The rearrangement uses TRBV2 and TRBJ2-7, with 9 bases fitting TRBD1. The CDR3 consists of 14 residues. Germline lookup yields CDR1 SNHLY and CDR2 FYNNEI. J was trimmed by 2 bases and V by 6 bases; bases with no gene match: 5. CDR3 residues: CASSSGTGTYEQYV. CDR3 nucleotide sequence: TGTGCCAGCAGCTCAGGGACAGGGACCTACGAGCAGTACGTC.

The CDR3 nucleotides are TGTGCCAGCGGGACCCTGGGGGGTAAAAACACCGGGGAGCTGTTTTTT. Protein product: CASGTLGGKNTGELFF. This sequence joins TRBV28 and TRBJ2-2; perhaps TRBD2 as D (6 bases). V was shortened by 8 bases and J by 2 bases, with 18 bases between the two germline ends. The CDR3 extends over 16 amino acids. The germline V gene encodes CDR1 MDHEN and CDR2 SYDVKM.

This clone was seen only once. The gene calls are TRBV6-5 and TRBJ1-3; 8 bases agree with TRBD1. V lost 6 bases, J lost 0 bases, and 4 bases stayed unmatched. CDR1 is MNHEY, CDR2 SVGAGI, per germline. This CDR3 is 15 amino acids long. The CDR3 loop reads CASSEQGVSGNTIYF. CDR3 in DNA: TGTGCCAGCAGCGAACAGGGGGTCTCTGGAAACACCATATATTTT.

The chain uses TRBV27 and TRBJ2-6, with 7 bases aligning to TRBD1. The length of the CDR3 is 18 residues. The germline V gene has CDR1 MNHEY and CDR2 SMNVEV (reference sequence). With V trimmed by 0 bases and J by 1 base, 6 bases remained unmatched. In DNA, the CDR3 is TGTGCCAGCAGTTTATCAGGGACAGTTATTTCTGGGGCCAACGTCCTGACTTTC. The encoded protein is CASSLSGTVISGANVLTF. Based on the CDR3 plus reference TRBV27 and TRBJ2-6, the full variable domain is EAQVTQNPRYLITVTGKKLTVTCSQNMNHEYMSWYRQDPGLGLRQIYYSMNVEVTDKGDVPEGYKVSRKEKRNFPLILESPSPNQTSLYFCASSLSGTVISGANVLTFGAGSRLTVL.

In nucleotides, the CDR3 is TGTGCCCCCCCTGAGGGTCCCCCCTACGAGCAGTACTTC. This gives the protein CAPPEGPPYEQYF. V gene TRBV28 combines with J gene TRBJ2-7; D is possibly TRBD2 (5 bases). V shed 11 bases and J shed 2 bases, with 16 bases lying between them. Germline CDR1 is MDHEN and CDR2 is SYDVKM. CDR3 length equals 13 residues.

The chain couples TRBV25-1 to TRBJ2-1; D is uncertain. V was shortened by 1 base and J by 7 bases, with 11 bases between the two germline ends. Looked up from germline, CDR1 is MGHDK and CDR2 is SYGVNS. The CDR3 is 14 residues long. The CDR3 DNA sequence: TGTGCCAGCAGTGAATGGAACAGTCAAAATGAGCAGTTCTTC. Residues: CASSEWNSQNEQFF.

This chain connects TRBV6-5 to TRBJ1-1; D perhaps matches TRBD1 (5 bases). The germline V and J ends were trimmed by 5 bases and 3 bases, with 7 bases remaining between them. This CDR3 is built from 12 residues. Germline V gives CDR1 MNHEY, CDR2 SVGAGI. CDR3 protein: CASSRGHTEAFF. CDR3 DNA sequence: TGTGCCAGCAGTAGGGGTCACACTGAAGCTTTCTTT.

The chain has TRBV6-5 and TRBJ1-1; D is uncertain. The CDR3 runs to 11 residues. Germline CDR1 MNHEY, CDR2 SVGAGI. The V end lost 6 bases, the J end lost 12 bases, and 14 bases lay between the germline ends. CDR3 bases: TGTGCCAGCAGCCGACGGGGAAAAACTTTCTTT. Amino acids: CASSRRGKTFF.

This clone was found a few times. The chain combines TRBV11-2 with TRBJ1-1; D ambiguous. Per germline, CDR1 SGHAT and CDR2 FQNNGV. V lost 5 bases to trimming and J lost 4 bases, with 17 bases between them. This CDR3 spans 15 amino acids. Here the CDR3 DNA reads TGTGCCAGCAGCACAGAGATCCAGGTGCTCACTGAAGCTTTCTTT. It yields the protein CASSTEIQVLTEAFF.

This clone was observed once. The V gene is TRBV5-1, the J gene TRBJ2-7, with 11 bases aligning to TRBD2. V dropped 4 bases and J dropped 5; count of bases not matched to a gene: 11. CDR1 and CDR2 (germline): SGHRS, YFSETQ. The CDR3 length is 16 residues. The CDR3 here is CASSGSGRAHLNEQYF. CDR3 bases: TGCGCCAGCAGCGGTAGCGGGAGGGCCCATTTAAACGAGCAGTACTTC.

CDR3 in amino acids: CASSLDRPESQPQHF. CDR3 DNA sequence: TGTGCCAGCAGTTTAGACAGACCAGAGAGTCAGCCCCAGCATTTT. The gene calls are TRBV28 and TRBJ1-5, with a weak D call TRBD1 (5 bases). Germline V lookup: CDR1 MDHEN, CDR2 SYDVKM. The V end lost 2 bases, the J end lost 6 bases, and 14 bases lay between the germline ends. The CDR3 length is 15 residues.